This T cell receptor beta chain originates from a study of identifying expanded T cells in peripheral blood. Healthy donors had no documented immune events, such as infections, while sampled. Between the trimmed V and J ends, which lost 2 bases and 7 bases, there was a span of 10 bases. Germline V CDR1 and CDR2: SGDLS, YYNGEE. The CDR3 has 13 residues. Findings and limits, study-wide: Differentially abundant clones: roughly 1.2 between replicates, 16.4 at around 15 days, 19 at four.

The method was immunoSEQ multiplex PCR; TCRdb's version includes in-frame clones alone and lacks a portion of them. The sample holds about 52,000 clones, approximately 80% seen once. For this clone: Its antigen is as yet unknown. The sample holds other DNA sequences that translate to the same CDR3.

Source material: blood. The chain has TRBV9 and TRBJ2-1; D gene unclear. The clonotype originates from a person aged 18 to 70 in good health. CDR3 residues: CASSVLGENEQFF. CDR3 DNA sequence: TGTGCCAGCAGCGTCCTAGGAGAGAATGAGCAGTTCTTC.